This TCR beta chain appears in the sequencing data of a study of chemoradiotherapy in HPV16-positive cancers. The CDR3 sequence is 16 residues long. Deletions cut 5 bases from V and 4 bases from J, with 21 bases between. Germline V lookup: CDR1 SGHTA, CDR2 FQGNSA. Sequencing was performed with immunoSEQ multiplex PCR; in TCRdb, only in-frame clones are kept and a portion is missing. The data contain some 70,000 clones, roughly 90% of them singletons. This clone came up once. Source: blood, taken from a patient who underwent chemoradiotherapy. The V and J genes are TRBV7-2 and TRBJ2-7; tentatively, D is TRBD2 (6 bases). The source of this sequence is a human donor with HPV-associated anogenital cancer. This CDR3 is CASSGSTGSARYEQYF. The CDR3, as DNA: TGTGCCAGCAGCGGATCCACCGGGAGCGCCAGGTACGAGCAGTACTTC.